This TCR beta chain is drawn from a study of blood T cell repertoires in COVID-19. Measured with immunoSEQ multiplex PCR; TCRdb has only the in-frame clones, and not every one. The sample has approximately 240,000 clones; about 83% are singletons. V lost 4 bases to trimming and J lost 3 bases; unmatched junction nucleotides: 9. In germline, CDR1 is SGHRS, CDR2 YFSETQ. The CDR3 runs 16 residues. The chain has TRBV5-1 and TRBJ2-1, with 8 positions matching TRBD2. The sequenced material came from peripheral blood. This clonotype originated in a human donor in a cohort sampled during active COVID-19. The CDR3 is CASSPGGAGVYNEQFF. CDR3 coding DNA: TGCGCCAGCAGCCCGGGAGGAGCGGGGGTCTACAATGAGCAGTTCTTC.